This T cell receptor (beta chain) was profiled in a study of T cell repertoires in cytomegalovirus infection. The overall study: TCR beta signatures that were public indicated CMV infection and matching HLA type. Study outcomes and limitations: It was HLA-C-restricted CMV-specific TCR beta clonotypes that dominated the response ex vivo. Summed frequency of public TCR beta families distinguished CMV carriers with the relevant HLA.

Turning to this clonotype: As yet, its antigen is unknown. A junction boundary mismatches the germline segment, possibly from a read error.

From the reads, TCRdb called clonotypes with MiXCR, one entry per CDR3 protein. The table includes about 450,000 distinct CDR3 sequences, approximately 30% detected once. This CDR3 spans 17 amino acids. Per the germline V gene, CDR1 is ENHRY and CDR2 is SYGVKD. This chain links TRBV10-3 with TRBJ1-6, with TRBD1 matching over 11 bases. The receptor comes from a human donor in good health (CMV status not recorded). Some clones in this sample may be carry-over from other donors' samples. Sequenced sample: PBMCs. This CDR3 is CASSDWTGGFFNSPLPF. CDR3 nucleotides: TGTGCCAGCAGTGACTGGACAGGGGGCTTCTTTAATTCACCCCTCCCATTT.